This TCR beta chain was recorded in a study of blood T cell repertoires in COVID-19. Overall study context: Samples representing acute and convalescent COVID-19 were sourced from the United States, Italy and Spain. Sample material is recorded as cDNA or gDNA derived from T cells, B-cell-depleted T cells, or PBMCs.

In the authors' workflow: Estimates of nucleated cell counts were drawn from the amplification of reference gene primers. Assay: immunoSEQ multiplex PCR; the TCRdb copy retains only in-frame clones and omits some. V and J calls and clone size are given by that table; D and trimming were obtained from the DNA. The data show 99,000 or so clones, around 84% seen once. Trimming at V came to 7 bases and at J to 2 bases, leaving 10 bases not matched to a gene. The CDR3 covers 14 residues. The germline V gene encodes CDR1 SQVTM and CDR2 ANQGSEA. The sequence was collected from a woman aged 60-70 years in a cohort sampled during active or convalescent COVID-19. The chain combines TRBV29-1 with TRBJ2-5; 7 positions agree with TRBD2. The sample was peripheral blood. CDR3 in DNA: TGCAGCGGGGGGGGTACAGCTCCTCAAGAGACCCAGTACTTC. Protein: CSGGGTAPQETQYF.